A single sample gave rise to the 21 T cell receptor beta chains below, sequenced in a study of T cell repertoires and Cas9 in healthy adults. Sequencing was performed with immunoSEQ multiplex PCR; in TCRdb, only in-frame clones are kept and a portion is missing. The table records around 25,000 clones, around nine tenths of them present only once. Sequenced input: CD4+ effector T cells (CD127+, CD25-, CD137-, CD154-) from PBMCs; culture status not recorded. The receptors stem from a human donor in good health.

The rearrangement uses TRBV28 and TRBJ2-1; no clear D. This CDR3 comprises 13 residues. Germline V CDR1 and CDR2: MDHEN, SYDVKM. Trimming stripped 6 bases from V and 8 bases from J, with 14 bases between. CDR3 nucleotide sequence: TGTGCCAGCAGCCCTCCTAGGTTTTATGAGCAGTTCTTC. This translates into CASSPPRFYEQFF.

Concerning this clone itself: This same CDR3 is encoded by further DNA sequences in the sample. The chain links TRBV2 to TRBJ2-7; 7 bases are shared with TRBD2. Germline assignment: CDR1 SNHLY and CDR2 FYNNEI. Germline trimming cut 3 bases from V and 2 bases from J; bases unmatched to any gene: 10. There are 16 residues in the CDR3. CDR3 nucleotides: TGTGCCAGCAGTGATTGGGGGGGGACGGGGGCCTACGAGCAGTACTTC. It specifies CASSDWGGTGAYEQYF. Using reference TRBV2 and TRBJ2-7 for the parts outside the CDR3, the full variable domain is EPEVTQTPSHQVTQMGQEVILRCVPISNHLYFYWYRQILGQKVEFLVSFYNNEISEKSEIFDDQFSVERPDGSNFTLKIRSTKLEDSAMYFCASSDWGGTGAYEQYFGPGTRLTVT.

The chain couples TRBV7-9 to TRBJ1-4, with D unclear. The CDR3 runs 15 residues. Trimming removed 1 base at V and 5 bases at J, with 11 bases between. Germline V gene data show CDR1 as SEHNR and CDR2 as FQNEAQ (reference sequence). This CDR3 is CASSLVERINEKLFF. Written as DNA, the CDR3 is TGTGCCAGCAGCTTAGTAGAGAGGATCAATGAAAAACTGTTTTTT.

The chain employs TRBV4-1 and TRBJ1-6, with TRBD1 identical over 7 bases. CDR1 and CDR2 from the germline V gene are MGHRA and YSYEKL. Trimming removed 6 bases from V and 10 bases from J; junction bases left unmatched: 12. This CDR3 is 15 amino acids long. The CDR3 loop is CASSPNRGRESPLHF. DNA for the CDR3: TGCGCCAGCAGTCCTAACAGGGGAAGGGAATCACCCCTCCACTTT.

This clone turned up a few times. J is TRBJ1-1 and V is TRBV5-6; D perhaps matches TRBD1 (6 bases). Germline lookup yields CDR1 SGHDT and CDR2 YYEEEE. Between the trimmed V and J ends, which lost 0 bases and 4 bases, there was a span of 13 bases. The length of the CDR3 is 15 residues. The CDR3 spells CASSLAGRGSTEAFF. For the CDR3, the DNA is TGTGCCAGCAGCTTGGCGGGCAGGGGCAGCACTGAAGCTTTCTTT.

The genes are TRBV7-9 and TRBJ2-6, with 7 bases lining up with TRBD1. The germline V gene encodes CDR1 SEHNR and CDR2 FQNEAQ (reference sequence). The junction had 9 bases not matched to a gene; V was cut back by 4 bases and J by 0 bases. This CDR3 has 18 residues. CDR3 in DNA: TGTGCCAGCAGCTCGAGCCGGGACAGCCTCTCTGGGGCCAACGTCCTGACTTTC. This codes for CASSSSRDSLSGANVLTF.

The chain employs TRBV5-6 and TRBJ2-2; 13 nucleotides align to TRBD2. Germline V gives CDR1 SGHDT, CDR2 YYEEEE. Trimming cost V 4 bases and J 4 bases; bases outside gene matches: 7. The CDR3 has 17 residues. The CDR3 here is CASSPTRTSGGTGELFF. The CDR3 nucleotides are TGTGCCAGCAGCCCCACGCGGACTAGCGGGGGCACCGGGGAGCTGTTTTTT.

J is TRBJ2-1 and V is TRBV2, with TRBD1 matching 9 bases. The germline V gene has CDR1 SNHLY and CDR2 FYNNEI. There are 15 residues in the CDR3. Trimming at V came to 6 bases and at J to 5 bases, leaving 8 bases not matched to a gene. The CDR3 coding sequence is TGTGCCAGCAGCTTACAGGGGGCTGTCCACAATGAGCAGTTCTTC. Amino acids: CASSLQGAVHNEQFF.

The chain carries TRBV10-3 and TRBJ1-2; a weak D match, TRBD1 (5 bases). CDR1 ENHRY and CDR2 SYGVKD come from the germline V gene. The CDR3 is made up of 13 amino acids. The V end lost 7 bases, the J end lost 2 bases, and 11 bases lay between the germline ends. The CDR3 DNA is TGTGCCATCACAGCAGGGAAAAACTATGGCTACACCTTC. Protein sequence: CAITAGKNYGYTF.

The rearrangement joins TRBV6-5 to TRBJ1-1; unclear D gene. V lost 2 bases to trimming and J lost 0 bases, with 7 bases between them. From germline, CDR1 is MNHEY and CDR2 SVGAGI. The CDR3 has 14 amino acids. The CDR3 DNA sequence: TGTGCCAGCAGTTACGAACGGATGAACACTGAAGCTTTCTTT. Amino acid sequence: CASSYERMNTEAFF.

The chain has TRBV2 and TRBJ1-5; 9 nucleotides match TRBD1. The germline V gene encodes CDR1 SNHLY and CDR2 FYNNEI. J lost 2 bases, V lost 4 bases, and 3 bases had no gene match. The CDR3 totals 15 residues. Written as DNA, the CDR3 is TGTGCCAGCAGTGGATGGGACAGGGGCAATCAGCCCCAGCATTTT. This translates into CASSGWDRGNQPQHF. The full variable domain, its missing parts supplied by reference TRBV2 and TRBJ1-5, is EPEVTQTPSHQVTQMGQEVILRCVPISNHLYFYWYRQILGQKVEFLVSFYNNEISEKSEIFDDQFSVERPDGSNFTLKIRSTKLEDSAMYFCASSGWDRGNQPQHFGDGTRLSIL.

V usage is TRBV4-1 and J usage is TRBJ1-6; 8 bases are a match to TRBD1. The ends lost 2 bases at V and 0 bases at J; junction bases unmatched: 9. CDR1 and CDR2 (germline): MGHRA, YSYEKL. This CDR3 is built from 19 residues. In DNA form, the CDR3 reads TGCGCCAGCAGCCAATCACCCCGACAGGGGACCTCCTATAATTCACCCCTCCACTTT. Translation: CASSQSPRQGTSYNSPLHF.

V usage is TRBV2 and J usage is TRBJ2-7; tentative D call: TRBD2 (5 bases). V shed 8 bases and J shed 4 bases, with 12 bases lying between them. The CDR3 runs 12 residues. In germline, CDR1 is SNHLY, CDR2 FYNNEI. CDR3 protein: CASRRGWYEQYF. The CDR3 bases are TGTGCCAGCCGCCGGGGTTGGTACGAGCAGTACTTC.

The chain links TRBV2 to TRBJ2-2; TRBD1 matches 11 bases. From germline, CDR1 is SNHLY and CDR2 FYNNEI. With 7 bases clipped from V and 5 bases from J, the junction kept 9 bases outside the gene matches. The CDR3 is 16 amino acids. The CDR3 DNA sequence: TGTGCCAGCAACCGGGACAGGGGGATTTCGACCGGGGAGCTGTTTTTT. Translating gives CASNRDRGISTGELFF.

The V and J genes are TRBV5-1 and TRBJ1-3, with 7 bases identical to TRBD1. The J segment lost 7 bases and the V segment lost 1 base, leaving 2 bases of the junction unmatched. The CDR3 runs 13 residues. Germline CDR1 reads SGHRS; CDR2 reads YFSETQ. The CDR3 sequence: CASSLRGGNTIYF. CDR3 bases: TGCGCCAGCAGCTTGCGAGGGGGCAACACCATATATTTT.

Regarding this clone: Other nucleotide sequences in the sample specify the same CDR3. The chain recombines TRBV5-4 with TRBJ2-7; 7 nucleotides agree with TRBD2. The CDR3 consists of 14 residues. Germline V lookup: CDR1 SGHNT, CDR2 YYREEE (reference sequence). Trimming removed 0 bases from V and 1 base from J; junction bases left unmatched: 1. This CDR3 is CASSLAGGSYEQYF. CDR3 bases: TGTGCCAGCAGCTTGGCGGGGGGATCCTACGAGCAGTACTTC.

This chain connects TRBV28 to TRBJ2-3; the D is unclear. The germline CDR1 and CDR2 sequences are MDHEN and SYDVKM. V was trimmed by 5 bases and J by 1 base, leaving 13 bases between them. The CDR3 has 15 amino acids. Written as DNA, the CDR3 is TGTGCCAGCAGTCCCCCCCCTAGGGGCACAGATACGCAGTATTTT. This gives the protein CASSPPPRGTDTQYF. Filled out from reference TRBV28 and TRBJ2-3, the complete variable domain reads DVKVTQSSRYLVKRTGEKVFLECVQDMDHENMFWYRQDPGLGLRLIYFSYDVKMKEKGDIPEGYSVSREKKERFSLILESASTNQTSMYLCASSPPPRGTDTQYFGPGTRLTVL.

The chain joins TRBV29-1 to TRBJ2-7; 9 nucleotides match TRBD1. This CDR3 comprises 14 residues. Germline V gives CDR1 SQVTM, CDR2 ANQGSEA. V lost 4 bases to trimming and J lost 0 bases; unmatched junction nucleotides: 4. Written as DNA, the CDR3 is TGCAGCGTTGCGTTGACAGGGGGCTCCTACGAGCAGTACTTC. Its protein product is CSVALTGGSYEQYF.

Only one count was recorded for this clone. The J gene is TRBJ1-5, the V gene TRBV5-1; D is possibly TRBD1 (5 bases). Deletions cut 4 bases from V and 2 bases from J, with 13 bases between. The germline CDR1 and CDR2 sequences are SGHRS and YFSETQ. The CDR3 is 15 amino acids. DNA of the CDR3: TGCGCCAGCAGCCTAGGGTCGGGGCGCAATCAGCCCCAGCATTTT. Translating gives CASSLGSGRNQPQHF. Based on the CDR3 plus reference TRBV5-1 and TRBJ1-5, the full variable domain is KAGVTQTPRYLIKTRGQQVTLSCSPISGHRSVSWYQQTPGQGLQFLFEYFSETQRNKGNFPGRFSGRQFSNSRSEMNVSTLELGDSALYLCASSLGSGRNQPQHFGDGTRLSIL.

The rearrangement uses TRBV5-1 and TRBJ2-7; tentatively, D is TRBD1 (5 bases). From germline, CDR1 is SGHRS and CDR2 YFSETQ. The length of the CDR3 is 12 residues. The V gene lost 4 bases and the J gene lost 5 bases, with 10 bases spanning the gap. The CDR3 bases are TGCGCCAGCAGCCTTTCCAGGGACGAGCAGTACTTC. This codes for CASSLSRDEQYF.

The rearrangement links TRBV6-9 to TRBJ1-2; unclear D gene. Trimming pared 2 bases from V and 0 bases from J, leaving 10 bases between. The germline gives CDR1 MNHGY, CDR2 SVAAGI. This CDR3 region has 15 residues. The CDR3 spells CASSYIPVANYGYTF. CDR3 DNA: TGTGCCAGCAGTTATATCCCGGTTGCTAACTATGGCTACACCTTC.